The rows below give T cell receptor beta chains drawn from one sample of a study of cytomegalovirus exposure and HLA in healthy donors. Data came from immunoSEQ multiplex PCR; TCRdb stores just in-frame clones and leaves some out. The sample includes 200,000 to 250,000 clones, about 80% of them seen just once. The sequenced sample was PBMCs. The receptors stem from a woman aged 55-70 years in good health and CMV-seropositive. Each CDR3 is given with its conserved first and last residue. Fields, in order: clone size, V gene, D gene, J gene, CDR3 protein, CDR3 DNA. The D gene is left open where the match is weak. Rows give clone size only sometimes, using once, few, many, or a class for an expanded clone.

NA	TRBV10-2	TRBD2	TRBJ2-3	CASRQLAGGVPDTQYF	TGCGCCAGCCGACAGCTAGCGGGAGGAGTGCCGGATACGCAGTATTTT
NA	TRBV7-6	TRBD2	TRBJ2-2	CASSLATSGKSGELFF	TGTGCCAGCAGCCTGGCGACTAGCGGGAAATCCGGGGAGCTGTTTTTT
NA	TRBV6-5	NA	TRBJ2-5	CASVALETQYF	TGTGCCAGCGTTGCGTTGGAGACCCAGTACTTC
NA	TRBV7-2	NA	TRBJ1-5	CASSFGRNQPQHF	TGTGCCAGCAGCTTCGGGAGGAATCAGCCCCAGCATTTT
NA	TRBV5-4	TRBD1	TRBJ2-7	CASSRPGQGYEQYF	TGTGCCAGCAGCCGACCGGGACAGGGATACGAGCAGTACTTC
few	TRBV14	NA	TRBJ2-7	CASSQGQGRRYEQYF	TGTGCCAGCAGCCAAGGCCAGGGGAGAAGATACGAGCAGTACTTC
once	TRBV28	NA	TRBJ2-1	CASHGSYNEQFF	TGTGCCAGCCACGGCTCCTACAATGAGCAGTTCTTC
NA	TRBV7-3	TRBD1	TRBJ1-6	CASSRAGGNSPLHF	TGTGCCAGCAGTAGGGCAGGGGGGAATTCACCCCTCCACTTT
NA	TRBV7-3	TRBD2	TRBJ2-5	CASSLRGHGGETQYF	TGTGCCAGCAGCTTACGAGGGCACGGGGGGGAGACCCAGTACTTC
many	TRBV4-1	TRBD1	TRBJ2-2	CASSPRDRGIVGTGELFF	TGCGCCAGCAGCCCCCGGGACAGGGGAATTGTTGGGACCGGGGAGCTGTTTTTT
NA	TRBV5-6	TRBD2	TRBJ2-1	CASSHGLAGAATYNEQFF	TGTGCCAGCAGCCACGGACTAGCGGGAGCAGCTACGTACAATGAGCAGTTCTTC
NA	TRBV15	NA	TRBJ1-3	CATSRDTRNTIYF	TGTGCCACCAGCAGAGACACACGAAACACCATATATTTT
NA	TRBV7-9	NA	TRBJ1-5	CSSSLASGANQPQHF	TGTTCCAGCAGCTTAGCGAGCGGGGCCAATCAGCCCCAGCATTTT
NA	TRBV18	TRBD2	TRBJ2-5	CASSPSAGGLQETQYF	TGTGCCAGCTCACCTTCAGCGGGGGGACTGCAAGAGACCCAGTACTTC
once	TRBV15	NA	TRBJ1-4	CATSRTGDSYNEKLFF	TGTGCCACCAGCAGGACAGGTGACTCATATAATGAAAAACTGTTTTTT
NA	TRBV13	TRBD2	TRBJ2-1	CASRRLAGVNEQFF	TGTGCCAGCAGAAGACTAGCGGGAGTCAATGAGCAGTTCTTC
NA	TRBV7-9	NA	TRBJ2-7	CASSLQTGTYEQYF	TGTGCCAGCAGCTTACAGACGGGAACCTACGAGCAGTACTTC
NA	TRBV7-9	NA	TRBJ2-3	CASSPAWTVTDTQYF	TGTGCCAGCAGCCCCGCTTGGACTGTCACAGATACGCAGTATTTT
NA	TRBV2	NA	TRBJ1-3	CASSGSRNTIYF	TGTGCCAGCAGTGGGAGCCGAAACACCATATATTTT
NA	TRBV5-1	NA	TRBJ1-2	CASSLQETNYGYTF	TGCGCCAGCAGCTTACAGGAAACTAACTATGGCTACACCTTC
NA	TRBV5-4	TRBD2	TRBJ2-2	CASSAGLVNGELFF	TGTGCCAGCAGCGCGGGACTAGTGAACGGGGAGCTGTTTTTT
NA	TRBV30	TRBD2	TRBJ2-7	CAWSTDPGGREYEQYF	TGTGCCTGGAGTACGGATCCAGGCGGGAGAGAGTACGAGCAGTACTTC
NA	TRBV30	NA	TRBJ1-5	CASQERAGNQPQHF	TGTGCCTCCCAGGAGAGGGCAGGCAATCAGCCCCAGCATTTT
NA	TRBV5-1	NA	TRBJ1-3	CASSLSSGNTIYF	TGCGCCAGCAGCCTCTCCTCTGGAAACACCATATATTTT
once	TRBV11-2	NA	TRBJ1-1	CASSLSDRTSQAFF	TGTGCCAGCAGCTTAAGCGACAGGACTTCTCAAGCTTTCTTT
few	TRBV27	TRBD1	TRBJ1-1	CASSVTGTGPEAFF	TGTGCCAGCAGTGTAACCGGGACAGGGCCTGAAGCTTTCTTT
NA	TRBV10-3	NA	TRBJ2-2	CASSVDGSRTGELFF	TGTGCCAGCTCGGTCGACGGGAGCAGGACCGGGGAGCTGTTTTTT
NA	TRBV7-6	TRBD1	TRBJ2-2	CASSFRETLGTGITGELFF	TGTGCCAGCAGCTTTAGGGAAACGTTGGGGACAGGGATCACCGGGGAGCTGTTTTTT
NA	TRBV27	NA	TRBJ1-1	CASSLGLPTEAFF	TGTGCCAGCAGTTTGGGCCTCCCCACTGAAGCTTTCTTT
few	TRBV6-1	TRBD1	TRBJ2-2	CASKLGTGFTGELFF	TGTGCCAGCAAGCTCGGGACAGGCTTCACCGGGGAGCTGTTTTTT
few	TRBV6-1	TRBD1	TRBJ1-3	CASSGGTGGRNTIYF	TGTGCCAGCAGCGGGGGGACAGGGGGCAGAAACACCATATATTTT
few	TRBV7-3	TRBD1	TRBJ2-2	CASSLTGGANTGELFF	TGTGCCAGCAGCTTAACAGGGGGCGCGAACACCGGGGAGCTGTTTTTT
NA	TRBV7-9	NA	TRBJ2-7	CASSPGGHEQYF	TGTGCCAGCAGTCCCGGAGGCCACGAGCAGTACTTC
NA	TRBV5-1	NA	TRBJ1-1	CASSLDRNTEAFF	TGCGCCAGCAGCCTTGACAGGAACACTGAAGCTTTCTTT
NA	TRBV5-1	TRBD1	TRBJ1-5	CASSFNTGDQPQHF	TGCGCCAGCAGCTTTAATACAGGGGATCAGCCCCAGCATTTT
NA	TRBV29-1	TRBD1	TRBJ2-1	CSVGQGYNEQFF	TGCAGCGTGGGACAGGGCTACAATGAGCAGTTCTTC
NA	TRBV11-1	NA	TRBJ2-7	CASSFATGTGYEQYF	TGTGCCAGCAGCTTTGCAACAGGTACAGGGTACGAGCAGTACTTC
once	TRBV10-3	NA	TRBJ2-5	CAISEDGEETQYF	TGTGCCATCAGTGAGGACGGGGAAGAGACCCAGTACTTC
NA	TRBV11-2	NA	TRBJ2-5	CASSLDRVQETQYF	TGTGCCAGCAGCTTAGACAGGGTTCAAGAGACCCAGTACTTC
NA	TRBV18	NA	TRBJ1-1	CASSLQGMNTEAFF	TGTGCCAGCTCACTCCAGGGGATGAACACTGAAGCTTTCTTT
NA	TRBV6-5	TRBD1	TRBJ2-7	CASSPRDSSYEQYF	TGTGCCAGCAGTCCCCGGGACAGCTCCTACGAGCAGTACTTC
NA	TRBV19	TRBD2	TRBJ2-2	CASSSRGGRAAGELFF	TGTGCCAGTAGTAGTCGGGGCGGGAGGGCGGCCGGGGAGCTGTTTTTT
NA	TRBV9	NA	TRBJ2-5	CASSVTVPQETQYF	TGTGCCAGCAGCGTAACAGTACCCCAAGAGACCCAGTACTTC
few	TRBV14	TRBD2	TRBJ2-7	CASSLRLASEQYF	TGTGCCAGCAGCCTCAGACTAGCTAGCGAGCAGTACTTC
NA	TRBV19	TRBD2	TRBJ2-7	CASSMGLAGSLHHRYEQYF	TGTGCCAGTAGTATGGGACTAGCGGGATCCTTACACCACCGCTACGAGCAGTACTTC
NA	TRBV5-1	NA	TRBJ2-1	CASSLDGGNNEQFF	TGCGCCAGCAGCTTGGACGGCGGGAACAATGAGCAGTTCTTC
NA	TRBV6-5	NA	TRBJ2-5	CASRLAGLQETQYF	TGTGCCAGCAGACTAGCCGGACTGCAAGAGACCCAGTACTTC
few	TRBV6-6	NA	TRBJ1-3	CASSGGDGGNTIYF	TGTGCCAGCAGTGGAGGGGATGGTGGAAACACCATATATTTT
NA	TRBV5-1	NA	TRBJ2-5	CASRGWEFQETQYF	TGCGCCAGCAGAGGGTGGGAGTTTCAAGAGACCCAGTACTTC
NA	TRBV18	TRBD1	TRBJ2-7	CASSPIRVQGAVVNEQYF	TGTGCCAGCTCACCAATTAGAGTACAGGGGGCGGTGGTGAACGAGCAGTACTTC
NA	TRBV7-9	NA	TRBJ2-1	CASSLGPQGTYNEQFF	TGTGCCAGCAGCTTGGGCCCGCAGGGGACCTACAATGAGCAGTTCTTC
NA	TRBV7-9	NA	TRBJ2-4	CASSLASLRGLAKNIQYF	TGTGCCAGCAGCTTAGCGTCATTGCGCGGACTAGCCAAAAACATTCAGTACTTC
once	TRBV7-9	NA	TRBJ1-2	CASSFLSEALRGYTF	TGTGCCAGCAGCTTTTTATCGGAGGCCTTAAGGGGCTACACCTTC